The 26 T cell receptor beta chains below come from one sample, sequenced in a study of T cell responses to AZD1222 COVID-19 vaccine. The protocol was immunoSEQ multiplex PCR, while the TCRdb copy is restricted to in-frame clones and leaves out a portion. The repertoire holds some 99,000 clones, around 87% seen once, with 4.4% in the top ten. The input for sequencing was peripheral blood, taken 28 days after the second AZD1222 dose. These receptors came from an adult who received the AZD1222 COVID-19 vaccine.

The chain joins TRBV5-1 to TRBJ2-7; a possible D gene is TRBD1 (7 bases). CDR1 and CDR2 (germline): SGHRS, YFSETQ. This CDR3 has 16 amino acids. V was clipped by 4 bases and J by 6 bases, with 23 bases between them. The CDR3 sequence: CASSGRFDRAAREQYF. DNA for the CDR3: TGCGCCAGCAGCGGGAGGTTCGACAGGGCTGCTCGCGAGCAGTACTTC.

The rearrangement joins TRBV5-1 to TRBJ2-1; D remains ambiguous. Trimming removed 3 bases at V and 0 bases at J, with 13 bases between. Per germline, CDR1 SGHRS and CDR2 YFSETQ. This CDR3 comprises 16 residues. The CDR3: CASSWPTDRSYNEQFF. The CDR3 region has the DNA TGCGCCAGCAGCTGGCCGACCGACCGCTCCTACAATGAGCAGTTCTTC.

The genes are TRBV7-2 and TRBJ2-7; perhaps TRBD2 as D (5 bases). The germline V gene encodes CDR1 SGHTA and CDR2 FQGNSA. This CDR3 is built from 13 residues. Trimming removed 3 bases from V and 6 bases from J, with 12 bases in between. The CDR3 DNA is TGTGCCAGCAGCTTGGGAGCGGCTGGCGAGCAGTACTTC. This sequence encodes CASSLGAAGEQYF.

The chain joins TRBV24-1 to TRBJ2-1; D gene unclear. Germline lookup yields CDR1 KGHDR and CDR2 SFDVKD. V was trimmed by 4 bases and J by 7 bases, leaving 7 bases between them. This CDR3 has 12 amino acids. The CDR3 loop is CATSDPLNEQFF. The CDR3 coding sequence is TGTGCCACCAGTGACCCGTTGAATGAGCAGTTCTTC.

The V gene is TRBV5-1, the J gene TRBJ1-2; TRBD1 agrees at 7 bases. CDR1 and CDR2 from the germline V gene are SGHRS and YFSETQ. The CDR3 is made up of 14 amino acids. The V segment lost 4 bases and the J segment 2 bases; nucleotides outside the gene matches: 5. CDR3 amino acids: CASSQAGGNYGYTF. DNA of the CDR3: TGCGCCAGCAGCCAAGCAGGGGGGAACTATGGCTACACCTTC.

The V gene is TRBV7-9, the J gene TRBJ2-7; the D is unclear. The germline V gene encodes CDR1 SEHNR and CDR2 FQNEAQ (reference sequence). The CDR3 covers 15 residues. Trimming removed 5 bases at V and 2 bases at J, with 16 bases between. The CDR3 spells CASSPYPWETYEQYF. For the CDR3, the DNA is TGTGCCAGCAGCCCCTACCCTTGGGAAACCTACGAGCAGTACTTC.

This chain uses TRBV19 with TRBJ2-3; no clear D gene. The CDR3 is made up of 17 amino acids. V gave up 8 bases and J gave up 0 bases, with 21 bases separating them. Germline-derived CDR1 and CDR2 are LNHDA and SQIVND (reference sequence). The CDR3 spells CASPPWPTSSSTDTQYF. The CDR3 nucleotides are TGTGCCAGTCCCCCTTGGCCGACCTCGAGCAGCACAGATACGCAGTATTTT. Supplemented by reference TRBV19 and TRBJ2-3, the full variable domain reads DGGITQSPKYLFRKEGQNVTLSCEQNLNHDAMYWYRQDPGQGLRLIYYSQIVNDFQKGDIAEGYSVSREKKESFPLTVTSAQKNPTAFYLCASPPWPTSSSTDTQYFGPGTRLTVL.

This clone is a singleton in its sample. The rearrangement joins TRBV24-1 to TRBJ2-1, with 12 nucleotides matching TRBD1. The CDR3 has 13 amino acids. Germline CDR1 KGHDR, CDR2 SFDVKD. Trimming took 7 bases from V and 9 from J; bases not matched to a gene: 3. This CDR3 is CATRGQGASEQFF. The CDR3 nucleotides read TGTGCCACCAGGGGACAGGGGGCGAGTGAGCAGTTCTTC.

The V gene is TRBV12-5, the J gene TRBJ1-5; D call uncertain. Trimming shortened V by 0 bases and J by 2 bases, and 11 bases separated the two germline ends. The V gene's germline CDR1 is LGHNT and CDR2 FRNRAP. The CDR3 contains 16 residues. The DNA of the CDR3 is TGTGCTAGTGGTTTGGTAAATTTGCGGGGCAATCAGCCCCAGCATTTT. Amino acid sequence: CASGLVNLRGNQPQHF.

V usage is TRBV29-1 and J usage is TRBJ2-1; a possible D gene is TRBD1 (7 bases). Germline lookup yields CDR1 SQVTM and CDR2 ANQGSEA. CDR3 length equals 13 residues. Trimming removed 5 bases from V and 3 bases from J, with 11 bases in between. CDR3 in DNA: TGCAGCGTTCAGGGGGGCGGCTACAATGAGCAGTTCTTC. Translation: CSVQGGGYNEQFF.

The V call is TRBV7-9, the J call TRBJ1-5, with 7 bases fitting TRBD1. CDR3 size: 15 residues. V was clipped by 1 base and J by 7 bases; unmatched bases: 7. CDR1 is SEHNR and CDR2 is FQNEAQ in the germline V gene (reference sequence). CDR3 sequence reads: CASSLGMSGGQPQHF. The CDR3 coding sequence is TGTGCCAGCAGCTTAGGGATGTCAGGGGGGCAGCCCCAGCATTTT.

The V call is TRBV19, the J call TRBJ2-3; 8 positions agree with TRBD2. The CDR3 has 15 amino acids. From germline, CDR1 is LNHDA and CDR2 SQIVND (reference sequence). Germline trimming cut 3 bases from V and 4 bases from J; bases unmatched to any gene: 6. This chain's CDR3 is CASSMQREFADTQYF. As DNA, the CDR3 is TGTGCCAGTAGTATGCAGCGGGAGTTTGCAGATACGCAGTATTTT. Based on the CDR3 plus reference TRBV19 and TRBJ2-3, the full variable domain is DGGITQSPKYLFRKEGQNVTLSCEQNLNHDAMYWYRQDPGQGLRLIYYSQIVNDFQKGDIAEGYSVSREKKESFPLTVTSAQKNPTAFYLCASSMQREFADTQYFGPGTRLTVL.

V gene TRBV4-3 combines with J gene TRBJ1-2; D is unclear. The V and J ends lost 2 bases and 7 bases respectively, with 20 bases between them. The CDR3 covers 16 residues. Looked up from germline, CDR1 is LGHNA and CDR2 is YSLEER. The CDR3 reads CASSQITDSRGAGYTF. CDR3 in DNA: TGCGCCAGCAGCCAAATCACAGATAGCCGGGGAGCTGGCTACACCTTC.

The gene calls are TRBV2 and TRBJ1-5; perhaps TRBD1 as D (5 bases). Trimming took off 1 base at V and 4 bases at J, with 8 bases between the two ends. Germline lookup yields CDR1 SNHLY and CDR2 FYNNEI. CDR3 length: 14 residues. In nucleotides, the CDR3 is TGTGCCAGCAGTGAAGATTCAGGGAATCAGCCCCAGCATTTT. Amino acid sequence: CASSEDSGNQPQHF.

This clone was seen a few times. V usage is TRBV7-9 and J usage is TRBJ2-7; D call uncertain. V was pared by 1 base and J by 7 bases, with 8 bases between. Germline V CDR1 and CDR2: SEHNR, FQNEAQ (reference sequence). The CDR3 is 12 residues long. CDR3 amino acids: CASSLVVQEQYF. In DNA form, the CDR3 reads TGTGCCAGCAGCTTAGTAGTACAGGAGCAGTACTTC. Based on the CDR3 plus reference TRBV7-9 and TRBJ2-7, the full variable domain is DTGVSQNPRHKITKRGQNVTFRCDPISEHNRLYWYRQTLGQGPEFLTYFQNEAQLEKSRLLSDRFSAERPKGSFSTLEIQRTEQGDSAMYLCASSLVVQEQYFGPGTRLTVT.

The chain carries TRBV7-8 and TRBJ1-4; D is unclear. With 2 bases removed from V and 0 bases from J, the gap between germline ends came to 16 bases. The CDR3 consists of 18 residues. The V gene's germline CDR1 is SGHVS and CDR2 FQNEAQ. The CDR3 bases are TGTGCCAGCAGCTTACTTCATCGGGTGATTGCAACTAATGAAAAACTGTTTTTT. Protein sequence: CASSLLHRVIATNEKLFF.

The chain has TRBV6-2 or TRBV6-3 and TRBJ2-7, with TRBD2 matching over 12 bases. V shed 2 bases, J shed 0 bases, and the junction held 17 bases outside the gene matches. The CDR3 contains 21 residues. Germline assignment: CDR1 MNHEY and CDR2 SVGEGT. The CDR3 loop is CASSYVGQRTSGTLSSYEQYF. In nucleotides, the CDR3 is TGTGCCAGCAGTTACGTAGGACAGCGGACTAGCGGGACGTTGAGCTCCTACGAGCAGTACTTC.

The J gene is TRBJ1-1, the V gene TRBV11-3, with D unclear. The CDR3 runs to 12 residues. V lost 1 base and J 9 bases, leaving 9 bases between the germline ends. Germline loops: CDR1 SGHNT, CDR2 YENEEA. CDR3 nucleotide sequence: TGTGCCAGCAGCTTAGGGGCCAGTAAAGCTTTCTTT. It specifies CASSLGASKAFF.

The chain is built from TRBV2 and TRBJ1-5; D is possibly TRBD1 (5 bases). Trimming took 4 bases from V and 4 from J, leaving 11 bases between them. Germline CDR1 SNHLY, CDR2 FYNNEI. The CDR3 totals 14 residues. The CDR3 here is CASSADSGNQPQHF. DNA for the CDR3: TGTGCCAGCAGTGCAGACAGTGGAAATCAGCCCCAGCATTTT.

The chain couples TRBV27 to TRBJ2-7; 8 bases line up with TRBD2. The V segment lost 7 bases and the J segment 5 bases; nucleotides outside the gene matches: 7. The CDR3 runs 13 residues. Germline V gene sequence: CDR1 MNHEY, CDR2 SMNVEV (reference sequence). Written as DNA, the CDR3 is TGTGCCAGCACCCGGACTAGCACCGACGAGCAGTACTTC. Its protein is CASTRTSTDEQYF.

V and J are TRBV30 and TRBJ2-7; a weak D match, TRBD2 (7 bases). The CDR3 sequence is 14 residues long. Germline V lookup: CDR1 GTSNPN, CDR2 SVGIG (reference sequence). Trimming removed 3 bases from V and 2 bases from J, with 14 bases in between. CDR3 DNA: TGTGCCTGGAGCCAAAGGGGGGGGACCTACGAGCAGTACTTC. Protein sequence: CAWSQRGGTYEQYF.

CDR3 region: CASSFSEGRELFF. The CDR3 DNA is TGTGCCAGCAGTTTTAGTGAGGGCAGGGAGCTGTTTTTT. J is TRBJ2-2 and V is TRBV12-3 or TRBV12-4, with TRBD2 as a possible D gene (5 bases). This CDR3 is 13 amino acids long. Trimming removed 3 bases at V and 9 bases at J, with 11 bases between.

V gene TRBV6-5 combines with J gene TRBJ2-3, with 8 bases lining up with TRBD2. V shed 4 bases and J 4 bases; nucleotides not matched to a gene: 4. Germline CDR1 MNHEY, CDR2 SVGAGI. The CDR3 length is 14 residues. The CDR3 DNA follows: TGTGCCAGCAGTTTGAGCGGGGGAGCAGATACGCAGTATTTT. Its protein is CASSLSGGADTQYF.

This chain connects TRBV20-1 to TRBJ1-1; 7 bases map to TRBD1. V lost 3 bases to trimming and J lost 11 bases; unmatched junction nucleotides: 9. This CDR3 comprises 12 residues. From germline, CDR1 is DFQATT and CDR2 SNEGSKA (reference sequence). The CDR3 loop is CSASGRQGGAFF. DNA of the CDR3: TGCAGTGCTAGTGGCAGACAGGGAGGGGCTTTCTTT.

The J gene is TRBJ1-1, the V gene TRBV5-1; no definite D call. V lost 5 bases to trimming and J lost 6 bases, with 8 bases between them. The germline CDR1 and CDR2 sequences are SGHRS and YFSETQ. This CDR3 region has 11 residues. CDR3 DNA: TGCGCCAGCAGATCACCGTCTGAAGCTTTCTTT. As protein: CASRSPSEAFF.

The chain recombines TRBV7-9 with TRBJ2-7; 8 bases fit TRBD1. The trim removed 4 bases at V and 5 bases at J, leaving 13 bases unmatched. The CDR3 sequence is 16 residues long. Germline V lookup: CDR1 SEHNR, CDR2 FQNEAQ (reference sequence). CDR3 protein: CASSSPGGANLNEQYF. The CDR3 DNA is TGTGCCAGCAGCTCCCCAGGGGGCGCTAATTTGAACGAGCAGTACTTC.